Following are 32 T cell receptor beta chains from one sample sequenced in a study of shared clonotypes between healthy human individuals. Clones were read by immunoSEQ multiplex PCR, and TCRdb kept only the in-frame ones, dropping some. This sample has about a million clones; approximately 80% occur once, and the top ten carry 0.89%. Input material: memory CD4+ T cells from PBMCs. Subset specified: CD45RA-negative fraction. These receptors came from a man younger than 35 in good health. Some clones in this sample may be carry-over from other donors' samples.

The rearrangement joins TRBV2 to TRBJ2-2; the D gene is possibly TRBD2 (6 bases). Per the germline V gene, CDR1 is SNHLY and CDR2 is FYNNEI. V was shortened by 0 bases and J by 8 bases, with 22 bases between the two germline ends. The CDR3 spans 18 residues. The CDR3 nucleotides are TGTGCCAGCAGTGAAGCGGAAAGGAGGGCCGTGCGGTCTGGGGAGCTGTTTTTT. Its protein is CASSEAERRAVRSGELFF.

The V and J genes are TRBV7-3 and TRBJ2-2; 10 bases align to TRBD1. The V and J ends lost 5 bases and 6 bases, in that order; junction bases with no gene match: 6. Germline V gene data show CDR1 as SGHTA and CDR2 as FQGTGA. This CDR3 region has 15 residues. The CDR3, as DNA: TGTGCCAGCAGCCGGAGACAGGGGGCGCCCGGGGAGCTGTTTTTT. Residues: CASSRRQGAPGELFF.

The CDR3 nucleotides read TGTGCCAGCAGCTTAGCTGCGCGCGAGCAGTTCTTC. It yields the protein CASSLAAREQFF. The chain joins TRBV7-2 to TRBJ2-1, with D unresolved. CDR1 and CDR2 from the germline V gene are SGHTA and FQGNSA. V was trimmed by 0 bases and J by 10 bases, leaving 7 bases between them. The CDR3 covers 12 residues. The variable domain in full, with the rest retrieved from reference TRBV7-2 and TRBJ2-1, is GAGVSQSPSNKVTEKGKDVELRCDPISGHTALYWYRQSLGQGLEFLIYFQGNSAPDKSGLPSDRFSAERTGGSVSTLTIQRTQQEDSAVYLCASSLAAREQFFGPGTRLTVL.

Worth noting for this clone: The same CDR3 is also encoded by other DNA sequences in this sample. V gene TRBV30 combines with J gene TRBJ2-1; TRBD2 agrees at 7 bases. The ends lost 0 bases at V and 8 bases at J; junction bases unmatched: 4. The length of the CDR3 is 13 residues. The germline V gene encodes CDR1 GTSNPN and CDR2 SVGIG (reference sequence). CDR3 DNA sequence: TGTGCCTGGAGTGTCTTAGCGGGTGATGAGCAGTTCTTC. This sequence encodes CAWSVLAGDEQFF.

The chain couples TRBV30 to TRBJ2-3; D possibly corresponds to TRBD2 (5 bases). Trimming stripped 2 bases from V and 2 bases from J, with 11 bases between. Germline-derived CDR1 and CDR2 are GTSNPN and SVGIG (reference sequence). This CDR3 is built from 14 residues. CDR3 coding DNA: TGTGCCTGGAGTAGTGGACTTACCACAGATACGCAGTATTTT. Translated, it gives CAWSSGLTTDTQYF. Full variable domain (rest looked up from reference TRBV30 and TRBJ2-3): SQTIHQWPATLVQPVGSPLSLECTVEGTSNPNLYWYRQAAGRGLQLLFYSVGIGQISSEVPQNLSASRPQDRQFILSSKKLLLSDSGFYLCAWSSGLTTDTQYFGPGTRLTVL.

The rearrangement joins TRBV11-2 to TRBJ2-3; TRBD2 might be the D (6 bases). CDR3 length: 15 residues. V lost 2 bases, J lost 6 bases, and 15 bases lay in between. Germline V gene data show CDR1 as SGHAT and CDR2 as FQNNGV. CDR3 amino acids: CASSLHRGAGDTQYF. CDR3 DNA: TGTGCCAGCAGCTTACACCGGGGAGCGGGCGATACGCAGTATTTT. The variable domain in full, completed from reference TRBV11-2 and TRBJ2-3, reads EAGVAQSPRYKIIEKRQSVAFWCNPISGHATLYWYQQILGQGPKLLIQFQNNGVVDDSQLPKDRFSAERLKGVDSTLKIQPAKLEDSAVYLCASSLHRGAGDTQYFGPGTRLTVL.

The gene calls are TRBV29-1 and TRBJ1-2, with 9 bases fitting TRBD1. The CDR3 length is 12 residues. V gave up 5 bases and J gave up 3 bases; unmatched junction bases: 1. Germline V gene lookup returns CDR1 SQVTM and CDR2 ANQGSEA. The CDR3 here is CSVRTGDYGYTF. The CDR3 region has the DNA TGCAGCGTTAGGACAGGGGACTATGGCTACACCTTC.

This chain connects TRBV27 to TRBJ1-2; TRBD1 might be the D (5 bases). From germline, CDR1 is MNHEY and CDR2 SMNVEV (reference sequence). V was pared by 8 bases and J by 4 bases, with 14 bases between. The CDR3 loop spans 13 amino acids. CDR3 nucleotides: TGTGCCAGCGCGGACCGGGACTCCTATGGCTACACCTTC. Residues: CASADRDSYGYTF.

The chain uses TRBV5-1 and TRBJ2-2; TRBD2 agrees at 14 bases. Germline-derived CDR1 and CDR2 are SGHRS and YFSETQ. This CDR3 has 17 amino acids. Germline trimming cut 4 bases from V and 4 bases from J; bases unmatched to any gene: 6. This CDR3 is CASSPTSGRASTGELFF. In DNA form, the CDR3 reads TGCGCCAGCAGCCCGACTAGCGGGAGGGCAAGCACCGGGGAGCTGTTTTTT.

This clone was seen a single time. The rearrangement joins TRBV15 to TRBJ2-1; TRBD2 matches 13 bases. V lost 3 bases, J lost 9 bases, and 8 bases stayed unmatched. CDR1 is LNHNV and CDR2 is YYDKDF in the germline V gene (reference sequence). This CDR3 region has 16 residues. This CDR3 is CATSREPGLAGSEQFF. DNA for the CDR3: TGTGCCACCAGCAGGGAGCCGGGACTAGCGGGATCTGAGCAGTTCTTC.

The chain recombines TRBV27 with TRBJ2-1; 7 positions agree with TRBD2. Per the germline V gene, CDR1 is MNHEY and CDR2 is SMNVEV (reference sequence). The CDR3 has 16 amino acids. The V segment lost 0 bases and the J segment 10 bases; nucleotides outside the gene matches: 12. The CDR3 loop is CASSLSGTTPSREQFF. DNA of the CDR3: TGTGCCAGCAGTTTATCAGGGACTACCCCCAGTCGGGAGCAGTTCTTC.

In this sample, this clone turned up a few times. The rearrangement uses TRBV9 and TRBJ1-4; 9 bases agree with TRBD1. The V gene end was trimmed by 5 bases and the J gene end by 8 bases; junction bases not matched to a gene: 10. The CDR3 has 15 residues. In germline, CDR1 is SGDLS, CDR2 YYNGEE. The DNA of the CDR3 is TGTGCCAGCAGGGGACAGGGAGGGTCTGACGAAAAACTGTTTTTT. Translation gives CASRGQGGSDEKLFF.

About this clone: A far larger clone differs by one base, so this is likely a read error. The chain recombines TRBV7-3 with TRBJ2-3; D is undetermined. Looked up from germline, CDR1 is SGHTA and CDR2 is FQGTGA. The CDR3 contains 13 residues. V was shortened by 3 bases and J by 0 bases, with 4 bases between the two germline ends. In nucleotides, the CDR3 is TGTGCCAGCAGCTTGGAGAGCACAGATACGCAGTATTTT. This sequence encodes CASSLESTDTQYF.

The chain combines TRBV6-5 with TRBJ2-5; D is tentatively TRBD1 or TRBD2 (5 bases each). Trimming shortened V by 1 base and J by 5 bases, and 5 bases separated the two germline ends. Germline lookup yields CDR1 MNHEY and CDR2 SVGAGI. This CDR3 spans 12 amino acids. The DNA of the CDR3 is TGTGCCAGCAGTTACTGGGGGGAGACCCAGTACTTC. Its protein product is CASSYWGETQYF.

The chain uses TRBV28 and TRBJ1-2, with a weak D call TRBD1 (6 bases). Trimming took 4 bases from V and 8 from J, leaving 17 bases between them. This CDR3 has 14 amino acids. From germline, CDR1 is MDHEN and CDR2 SYDVKM. In DNA, the CDR3 is TGTGCCAGCAGTTCGACAGGACATAGAGTCGGCTACACCTTC. Its protein product is CASSSTGHRVGYTF.

The rearrangement joins TRBV2 to TRBJ1-2; D is possibly TRBD1 (6 bases). The germline CDR1 and CDR2 sequences are SNHLY and FYNNEI. The CDR3 runs 13 residues. The V end was cut by 7 bases, the J end by 4 bases, with 13 bases between. The CDR3 sequence: CASMNRVSYGYTF. The CDR3 DNA follows: TGTGCCAGCATGAACAGGGTCAGCTATGGCTACACCTTC.

V is TRBV6-6 and J is TRBJ1-3, with 7 bases lining up with TRBD1. V was clipped by 6 bases and J by 5 bases; unmatched bases: 4. Germline V lookup: CDR1 MNHNY, CDR2 SVGAGI (reference sequence). This CDR3 spans 13 amino acids. The CDR3 region has the DNA TGTGCCAGCAGATTACAGGGGAGAAACACCATATATTTT. Its protein product is CASRLQGRNTIYF.

The rearrangement links TRBV28 to TRBJ2-3, with D perhaps TRBD1 (6 bases). The CDR3 is 13 residues long. Trimming took off 3 bases at V and 9 bases at J, with 13 bases between the two ends. Germline CDR1 is MDHEN and CDR2 is SYDVKM. The CDR3 DNA reads as TGTGCCAGCAGTTTCTCCGGGACACAAACGCAGTATTTT. Protein sequence: CASSFSGTQTQYF.

The J gene is TRBJ2-7, the V gene TRBV19; 9 positions match TRBD2. The length of the CDR3 is 14 residues. In germline, CDR1 is LNHDA, CDR2 SQIVND (reference sequence). Trimming removed 6 bases from V and 2 bases from J; junction bases left unmatched: 5. In DNA, the CDR3 is TGTGCCAGTAGAGAAGCGGGAGGCCCCTACGAGCAGTACTTC. Translation: CASREAGGPYEQYF. Full variable domain (missing parts from reference TRBV19 and TRBJ2-7): DGGITQSPKYLFRKEGQNVTLSCEQNLNHDAMYWYRQDPGQGLRLIYYSQIVNDFQKGDIAEGYSVSREKKESFPLTVTSAQKNPTAFYLCASREAGGPYEQYFGPGTRLTVT.

The V gene is TRBV5-1, the J gene TRBJ2-2; a weak D match, TRBD2 (5 bases). The V gene's germline CDR1 is SGHRS and CDR2 YFSETQ. The CDR3 totals 15 residues. V was shortened by 4 bases and J by 5 bases, with 15 bases between the two germline ends. CDR3 nucleotides: TGCGCCAGCAGCGGGCGGACCTCGGGGACCGGGGAGCTGTTTTTT. The encoded protein is CASSGRTSGTGELFF.

The chain is built from TRBV14 and TRBJ2-2; no clear D gene. The ends were cut back, 2 bases at V and 9 bases at J, with 10 bases in the middle. This CDR3 region has 13 residues. Germline assignment: CDR1 SGHDN and CDR2 FVKESK. The CDR3 nucleotides read TGTGCCAGCAGCCAACAGAGTGTCCGGGAGCTGTTTTTT. Translation: CASSQQSVRELFF.

This clone was detected a few times. CDR3 protein: CATSERTSSGNTIYF. In DNA, the CDR3 is TGTGCCACCTCCGAGAGGACGAGCTCTGGAAACACCATATATTTT. The chain has TRBV25-1 and TRBJ1-3, with D hard to call. The CDR3 length is 15 residues. V was shortened by 10 bases and J by 0 bases, with 16 bases between the two germline ends. The germline gives CDR1 MGHDK, CDR2 SYGVNS. The whole variable domain, remainder taken from reference TRBV25-1 and TRBJ1-3, is EADIYQTPRYLVIGTGKKITLECSQTMGHDKMYWYQQDPGMELHLIHYSYGVNSTEKGDLSSESTVSRIRTEHFPLTLESARPSHTSQYLCATSERTSSGNTIYFGEGSWLTVV.

This clone was observed a few times. This chain connects TRBV6-5 to TRBJ2-7; D possibly corresponds to TRBD1 (6 bases). The CDR3 length is 14 residues. CDR1 and CDR2 (germline): MNHEY, SVGAGI. V was trimmed by 6 bases and J by 4 bases, leaving 16 bases between them. The CDR3 DNA is TGTGCCAGCAGCCGACCTTCCAGGGGATACGAGCAGTACTTC. Protein: CASSRPSRGYEQYF.

The chain employs TRBV28 and TRBJ1-2; 7 positions agree with TRBD1. V was clipped by 10 bases and J by 7 bases; unmatched bases: 18. The CDR3 is 15 amino acids. Germline V gene lookup returns CDR1 MDHEN and CDR2 SYDVKM. CDR3 protein: CATQTPDRLRRGYTF. In DNA form, the CDR3 reads TGTGCCACCCAAACCCCGGACAGGTTACGGCGTGGCTACACCTTC.

This sequence joins TRBV11-2 and TRBJ1-3; TRBD1 aligns across 7 bases. Germline loops: CDR1 SGHAT, CDR2 FQNNGV. CDR3 size: 15 residues. Losses at the gene ends were 5 bases for V and 0 bases for J; bases not matched to a gene: 4. The CDR3: CASSTYRGSGNTIYF. The CDR3 DNA reads TGTGCCAGCAGCACCTACAGGGGCTCTGGAAACACCATATATTTT.

V and J are TRBV7-8 and TRBJ2-3; no firm D call. The CDR3 consists of 15 residues. The ends were cut back, 0 bases at V and 0 bases at J, with 7 bases in the middle. CDR1 is SGHVS and CDR2 is FQNEAQ in the germline V gene. The CDR3 DNA sequence: TGTGCCAGCAGCTTAGCTAGTGCTAGCACAGATACGCAGTATTTT. This sequence encodes CASSLASASTDTQYF.

This rearrangement joins TRBV9 to TRBJ2-5, with 10 bases lining up with TRBD2. This CDR3 region has 15 residues. Germline assignment: CDR1 SGDLS and CDR2 YYNGEE. The V and J ends lost 4 bases and 0 bases, in that order; junction bases with no gene match: 3. The CDR3 reads CASSTSGTYQETQYF. The CDR3 nucleotides read TGTGCCAGCAGCACTAGCGGGACGTACCAAGAGACCCAGTACTTC.

The rearrangement joins TRBV20-1 to TRBJ1-1; D is unclear. The CDR3 totals 11 residues. Germline lookup yields CDR1 DFQATT and CDR2 SNEGSKA (reference sequence). V gave up 3 bases and J gave up 9 bases, with 11 bases separating them. Here the CDR3 reads CSASPGIQAFF. CDR3 in DNA: TGCAGTGCTAGCCCGGGGATTCAAGCTTTCTTT.

This clone occurred a few times. The chain is built from TRBV30 and TRBJ1-1; perhaps TRBD1 as D (5 bases). The CDR3 length is 13 residues. Germline V lookup: CDR1 GTSNPN, CDR2 SVGIG (reference sequence). The V and J ends lost 0 bases and 8 bases respectively, with 13 bases between them. Written as DNA, the CDR3 is TGTGCCTGGAGTGTAAACCCCGGGACCGAAGCTTTCTTT. As protein: CAWSVNPGTEAFF.

In this sample, this clone turned up a few times. The chain uses TRBV9 and TRBJ1-1; D uncertain. V was clipped by 4 bases and J by 4 bases, with 17 bases between them. Germline CDR1 and CDR2: SGDLS and YYNGEE. The CDR3 loop spans 15 amino acids. The CDR3 bases are TGTGCCAGCAGCAAGGTCCTGGTCGGGAGCACTGAAGCTTTCTTT. This gives the protein CASSKVLVGSTEAFF.

The chain couples TRBV28 to TRBJ2-3; TRBD1 matches at 9 bases. The CDR3 runs 16 residues. Trimming removed 2 bases from V and 3 bases from J; junction bases left unmatched: 6. In germline, CDR1 is MDHEN, CDR2 SYDVKM. As DNA, the CDR3 is TGTGCCAGCAGTTTACCGACAGGGGGTAGAACAGATACGCAGTATTTT. It is translated as CASSLPTGGRTDTQYF.

V is TRBV19 and J is TRBJ2-3; D may match TRBD1 or TRBD2 (6 bases each). The germline CDR1 and CDR2 sequences are LNHDA and SQIVND (reference sequence). Trimming removed 7 bases from V and 3 bases from J, with 17 bases in between. This CDR3 comprises 15 residues. The CDR3 is CASTVRGARTDTQYF. DNA of the CDR3: TGTGCCAGTACTGTAAGGGGGGCACGTACAGATACGCAGTATTTT. Full variable domain (outside the CDR3, taken from reference TRBV19 and TRBJ2-3): DGGITQSPKYLFRKEGQNVTLSCEQNLNHDAMYWYRQDPGQGLRLIYYSQIVNDFQKGDIAEGYSVSREKKESFPLTVTSAQKNPTAFYLCASTVRGARTDTQYFGPGTRLTVL.